What follows is one T cell receptor beta chain and its context. This record comes from a study of blood T cell repertoires in COVID-19. The CDR3 contains 12 residues. V lost 3 bases and J lost 0, with 2 bases in between. CDR1 is SEHNR, CDR2 FQNEAQ, per germline (reference sequence). The assay was immunoSEQ multiplex PCR, and TCRdb's table has in-frame clones only and misses some. The sample includes hundreds of thousands of clones, 88% of them seen just once. The clonotype comes from a woman in her 70s with COVID-19, enrolled during active disease. The gene calls are TRBV7-9 and TRBJ1-2; the D is unclear. The sequencing sample was made of peripheral blood. The CDR3, as DNA: TGTGCCAGCAGCTTCACTAACTATGGCTACACCTTC. The encoded protein is CASSFTNYGYTF.